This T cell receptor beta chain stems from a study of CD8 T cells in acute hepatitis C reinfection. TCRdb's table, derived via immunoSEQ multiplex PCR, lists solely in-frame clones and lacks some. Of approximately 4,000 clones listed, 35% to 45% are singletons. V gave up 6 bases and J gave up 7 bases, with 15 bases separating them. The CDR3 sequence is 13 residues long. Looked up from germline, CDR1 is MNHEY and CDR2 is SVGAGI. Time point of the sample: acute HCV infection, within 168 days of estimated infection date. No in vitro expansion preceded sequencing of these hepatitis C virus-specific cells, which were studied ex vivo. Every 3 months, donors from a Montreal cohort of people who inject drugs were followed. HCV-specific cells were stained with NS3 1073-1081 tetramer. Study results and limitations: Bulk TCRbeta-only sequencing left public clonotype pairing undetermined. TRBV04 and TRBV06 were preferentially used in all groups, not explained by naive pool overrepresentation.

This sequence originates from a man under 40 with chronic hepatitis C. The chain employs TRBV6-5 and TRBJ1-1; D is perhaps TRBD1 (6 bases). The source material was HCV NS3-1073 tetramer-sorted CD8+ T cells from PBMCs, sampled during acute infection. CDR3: CASSLPGAGEAFF. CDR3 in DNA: TGTGCCAGCAGCCTACCAGGGGCTGGTGAAGCTTTCTTT.